The 25 T cell receptor beta chains reported below all come from one sample, sequenced in a study of cytomegalovirus exposure and HLA in healthy donors. PCR amplification relied on 60 Vbeta primers (plus 13 Jbeta primers). The repertoire was sequenced with immunoSEQ multiplex PCR; TCRdb's copy has only in-frame clones and lacks some. The data contain about 130,000 clones, over 70% of them singletons. Sequences were obtained from PBMCs. The source of these receptors is a man aged 25-45 years in good health and CMV-seronegative.

This chain uses TRBV11-3 with TRBJ2-1; 10 bases map to TRBD1. Germline V gives CDR1 SGHNT, CDR2 YENEEA. This CDR3 comprises 16 residues. V was pared by 0 bases and J by 8 bases, with 7 bases of the junction left unmatched. The CDR3 coding sequence is TGTGCCAGCAGCTTAGAGGGGGGACAGGGGTGGCATGAGCAGTTCTTC. It translates to CASSLEGGQGWHEQFF.

The chain employs TRBV28 and TRBJ2-4; D unresolved. The CDR3 contains 11 residues. V lost 3 bases and J 7 bases, leaving 4 bases between the germline ends. Germline V gives CDR1 MDHEN, CDR2 SYDVKM. The CDR3, as DNA: TGTGCCAGCAGTTTCGAGAACATTCAGTACTTC. It specifies CASSFENIQYF.

J is TRBJ1-2 and V is TRBV28; 8 bases match TRBD1. Germline V CDR1 and CDR2: MDHEN, SYDVKM. This CDR3 comprises 14 residues. J lost 4 bases, V lost 8 bases, and 9 bases had no gene match. As DNA, the CDR3 is TGTGCCAGCGGCGACGGGACAGGCCTCTATGGCTACACCTTC. This translates into CASGDGTGLYGYTF.

The chain links TRBV5-5 to TRBJ2-7; D perhaps matches TRBD1 (6 bases). The CDR3 covers 13 residues. Looked up from germline, CDR1 is SGHKS and CDR2 is YYEKEE (reference sequence). The V end was cut by 0 bases, the J end by 5 bases, with 9 bases between. This CDR3 is CASSLDRADEQYF. The CDR3 DNA follows: TGTGCCAGCAGCTTGGACAGGGCGGACGAGCAGTACTTC.

This clone occurred once. J is TRBJ2-7 and V is TRBV29-1, with 8 bases aligning to TRBD1. The CDR3 has 12 amino acids. The V gene end was trimmed by 7 bases and the J gene end by 3 bases; junction bases not matched to a gene: 5. The germline V gene encodes CDR1 SQVTM and CDR2 ANQGSEA. The CDR3 DNA sequence: TGCAGCGCCGCGACAGGGGACTACGAGCAGTACTTC. It translates to CSAATGDYEQYF.

This rearrangement joins TRBV5-1 to TRBJ2-1, with a possible D match to TRBD2 (6 bases). Trimming removed 2 bases from V and 9 bases from J, with 21 bases in between. The germline gives CDR1 SGHRS, CDR2 YFSETQ. The CDR3 runs to 16 residues. Here the CDR3 DNA reads TGCGCCAGCAGCTTAAGGGTGGGAACGGGAGCGCCTGAGCAGTTCTTC. This translates into CASSLRVGTGAPEQFF.

The chain joins TRBV18 to TRBJ1-5; 9 bases are a match to TRBD1. CDR3 size: 14 residues. The germline gives CDR1 KGHSH, CDR2 LQKENI. The ends lost 6 bases at V and 7 bases at J; junction bases unmatched: 7. The CDR3 coding sequence is TGTGCCAGCTCTTTACAGGGGGCACGGCAGCCCCAGCATTTT. It translates to CASSLQGARQPQHF. Complete variable domain (other parts from reference TRBV18 and TRBJ1-5): NAGVMQNPRHLVRRRGQEARLRCSPMKGHSHVYWYRQLPEEGLKFMVYLQKENIIDESGMPKERFSAEFPKEGPSILRIQQVVRGDSAAYFCASSLQGARQPQHFGDGTRLSIL.

V and J are TRBV6-1 and TRBJ2-7, with a tentative D call TRBD2 (5 bases). This CDR3 is built from 12 residues. Germline V lookup: CDR1 MNHNS, CDR2 SASEGT. Trimming left V 5 bases short and J 2 bases short, with 7 bases between. In DNA form, the CDR3 reads TGTGCCAGCAGTCCCGGGGCCTACGAGCAGTACTTC. Its protein product is CASSPGAYEQYF.

The chain carries TRBV5-6 and TRBJ2-6; 12 bases line up with TRBD1. The junction had 4 bases not matched to a gene; V was cut back by 4 bases and J by 2 bases. This CDR3 region has 17 residues. The germline CDR1 and CDR2 sequences are SGHDT and YYEEEE. The CDR3 here is CASSGRDRGPGANVLTF. Written as DNA, the CDR3 is TGTGCCAGCAGCGGCCGGGACAGGGGGCCTGGGGCCAACGTCCTGACTTTC.

The table lists this clone with a count of one. The V gene is TRBV9, the J gene TRBJ2-5, with 12 positions matching TRBD2. The closer fit of TRBJ2-7 to the DNA end suggests the J call may be wrong. Germline CDR1 is SGDLS and CDR2 is YYNGEE. This CDR3 spans 14 amino acids. In nucleotides, the CDR3 is TGTGCCAGCAGCCTAGCGGGAGGGGGCCACGAGCAGTACTTC. This codes for CASSLAGGGHEQYF.

The chain joins TRBV19 to TRBJ2-1; 10 bases match TRBD1. CDR1 is LNHDA and CDR2 is SQIVND in the germline V gene (reference sequence). Trimming cost V 5 bases and J 4 bases; bases outside gene matches: 5. This CDR3 contains 15 residues. CDR3 residues: CASSDRGRKYNEQFF. The CDR3 bases are TGTGCCAGTAGTGACAGGGGGCGGAAGTACAATGAGCAGTTCTTC.

This sequence joins TRBV5-1 and TRBJ1-1; D is uncertain. There are 14 residues in the CDR3. Deletions cut 7 bases from V and 1 base from J, with 14 bases between. Germline loops: CDR1 SGHRS, CDR2 YFSETQ. The CDR3 here is CASGTQASNTEAFF. In DNA, the CDR3 is TGCGCCAGCGGCACCCAGGCCTCGAACACTGAAGCTTTCTTT.

J is TRBJ2-5 and V is TRBV2, with TRBD2 identical over 9 bases. This CDR3 has 16 residues. CDR1 and CDR2 (germline): SNHLY, FYNNEI. The V segment lost 8 bases and the J segment 4 bases; nucleotides outside the gene matches: 14. The CDR3 loop is CASGGGGSGRLETQYF. Here the CDR3 DNA reads TGTGCCAGCGGAGGGGGGGGTAGCGGGAGATTAGAGACCCAGTACTTC. Combining the CDR3 with reference TRBV2 and TRBJ2-5 gives the whole variable domain EPEVTQTPSHQVTQMGQEVILRCVPISNHLYFYWYRQILGQKVEFLVSFYNNEISEKSEIFDDQFSVERPDGSNFTLKIRSTKLEDSAMYFCASGGGGSGRLETQYFGPGTRLLVL.

Concerning this clone: The same CDR3 also results from other DNA sequences found in this sample. The rearrangement joins TRBV19 to TRBJ1-1, with TRBD1 as a possible D gene (6 bases). V lost 3 bases, J lost 2 bases, and 16 bases lay in between. The germline V gene has CDR1 LNHDA and CDR2 SQIVND (reference sequence). The CDR3 is 16 amino acids. The chain's CDR3 is CASSMSPGQTNTEAFF. In DNA form, the CDR3 reads TGTGCCAGTAGTATGAGCCCCGGACAGACTAACACTGAAGCTTTCTTT.

The V and J genes are TRBV27 and TRBJ2-5, with D tentatively TRBD1 (6 bases). CDR1 is MNHEY, CDR2 SMNVEV, per germline (reference sequence). Trimming cost V 2 bases and J 3 bases, with 7 bases left between them. The CDR3 consists of 13 residues. The chain's CDR3 is CASSLEGEETQYF. DNA for the CDR3: TGTGCCAGCAGTTTAGAGGGGGAAGAGACCCAGTACTTC.

The chain recombines TRBV11-2 with TRBJ2-3; D possibly corresponds to TRBD1 (6 bases). CDR3 length: 15 residues. CDR1 and CDR2 from the germline V gene are SGHAT and FQNNGV. Deletions cut 2 bases from V and 0 bases from J, with 9 bases between. The CDR3 region is CASSLLGQSTDTQYF. DNA for the CDR3: TGTGCCAGCAGCTTACTCGGACAGAGCACAGATACGCAGTATTTT.

The chain recombines TRBV28 with TRBJ2-1; no definite D call. The CDR3 runs to 14 residues. The V gene's germline CDR1 is MDHEN and CDR2 SYDVKM. V lost 5 bases and J 5 bases, leaving 13 bases between the germline ends. The CDR3 protein is CASSQFRLDNEQFF. For the CDR3, the DNA is TGTGCCAGCAGTCAATTCAGACTCGACAATGAGCAGTTCTTC.

V usage is TRBV2 and J usage is TRBJ1-2, with D hard to call. The germline V gene encodes CDR1 SNHLY and CDR2 FYNNEI. The V end lost 7 bases, the J end lost 7 bases, and 13 bases lay between the germline ends. This CDR3 region has 12 residues. In nucleotides, the CDR3 is TGTGCCAGCAATCCGGGAGTGCTTGGCTACACCTTC. It translates to CASNPGVLGYTF.

This clone was recorded once. The DNA of the CDR3 is TGTGCCAGTAGCCCACGCAGGGAAAGGGGCCAGCCCCAGCATTTT. This sequence encodes CASSPRRERGQPQHF. This chain uses TRBV19 with TRBJ1-5, with a possible D match to TRBD1 (5 bases). Germline V gene data show CDR1 as LNHDA and CDR2 as SQIVND (reference sequence). Trimming cost V 6 bases and J 7 bases, with 19 bases left between them. This CDR3 region has 15 residues.

The chain has TRBV5-1 and TRBJ2-1; 12 bases map to TRBD2. In germline, CDR1 is SGHRS, CDR2 YFSETQ. There are 16 residues in the CDR3. The V gene end was trimmed by 0 bases and the J gene end by 6 bases; junction bases not matched to a gene: 4. The CDR3, as DNA: TGCGCCAGCAGCTTGGCCCTAGCGGGAGGGGGCAATGAGCAGTTCTTC. This codes for CASSLALAGGGNEQFF.

The chain joins TRBV29-1 to TRBJ2-5; possibly TRBD2 for D (5 bases). The J call is in doubt because the DNA end fits TRBJ2-7 better. The CDR3 loop spans 12 amino acids. Germline CDR1 SQVTM, CDR2 ANQGSEA. The CDR3 nucleotides are TGCAGCGTTGGAGCGGCCACCTACGAGCAGTACTTC. Translating gives CSVGAATYEQYF.

The V and J genes are TRBV10-3 and TRBJ1-5; D ambiguous. Germline-derived CDR1 and CDR2 are ENHRY and SYGVKD. This CDR3 spans 14 amino acids. Trimming removed 3 bases at V and 4 bases at J, with 10 bases between. The CDR3: CAISDPTRNQPQHF. CDR3 nucleotides: TGTGCCATCAGTGACCCAACAAGAAATCAGCCCCAGCATTTT.

This clone has more than one count but fewer than ten. The chain is built from TRBV5-4 and TRBJ2-6, with TRBD1 matching 8 bases. V was clipped by 4 bases and J by 2 bases; unmatched bases: 11. Germline loops: CDR1 SGHNT, CDR2 YYREEE (reference sequence). CDR3 length equals 18 residues. The DNA for the CDR3 is TGTGCCAGCAGCGCCCCCGGACAGGGACCGACTGGGGCCAACGTCCTGACTTTC. Translated, it gives CASSAPGQGPTGANVLTF.

Only a few counts were recorded for this clone. The CDR3 sequence is CASSEMVRENQPQHF. CDR3 in DNA: TGTGCCAGCAGTGAAATGGTGAGGGAAAATCAGCCCCAGCATTTT. V and J are TRBV6-1 and TRBJ1-5, with D uncertain. Trimming shortened V by 2 bases and J by 4 bases, and 12 bases separated the two germline ends. The germline gives CDR1 MNHNS, CDR2 SASEGT. The CDR3 is made up of 15 amino acids.

This chain uses TRBV6-6 with TRBJ2-7; D is perhaps TRBD2 (6 bases). The CDR3 covers 13 residues. CDR1 MNHNY and CDR2 SVGAGI come from the germline V gene (reference sequence). The ends were cut back, 7 bases at V and 4 bases at J, with 14 bases in the middle. In nucleotides, the CDR3 is TGTGCCAGCAATTTGGGACTTTCTTACGAGCAGTACTTC. Protein sequence: CASNLGLSYEQYF.